The 20 T cell receptor beta chains given below trace back to one sample, sequenced in a study of T-cell reconstitution after alpha-beta-depleted transplantation in children. Unique molecular identifiers were incorporated when the TCRbeta library was constructed. Each CDR3 protein is one row after TCRdb ran MiXCR on the PCR reads. The sample lists hundreds of thousands of distinct CDR3 sequences, approximately 12% occurring once. Sequenced material: PBMCs, taken from the stem cell graft. The receptors come from a human donor who donated a stem cell graft to a child with Fanconi anemia.

The chain has TRBV7-2 and TRBJ1-2, with TRBD1 matching over 7 bases. With 1 base clipped from V and 8 bases from J, the junction kept 4 bases outside the gene matches. The CDR3 is made up of 13 amino acids. The V gene's germline CDR1 is SGHTA and CDR2 FQGNSA. The chain's CDR3 is CASSLDDRVGYTF. The CDR3, as DNA: TGTGCCAGCAGCTTAGATGACAGGGTCGGCTACACCTTC.

CDR3 protein: CASRKTGSRTGELFF. CDR3 nucleotides: TGCGCCAGCAGGAAGACAGGGAGCAGGACCGGGGAGCTGTTTTTT. The chain joins TRBV5-1 to TRBJ2-2; TRBD1 matches 7 bases. The CDR3 totals 15 residues. V lost 5 bases to trimming and J lost 5 bases; unmatched junction nucleotides: 9. Germline V gene data show CDR1 as SGHRS and CDR2 as YFSETQ. Drawing the rest from reference TRBV5-1 and TRBJ2-2, the complete variable domain is KAGVTQTPRYLIKTRGQQVTLSCSPISGHRSVSWYQQTPGQGLQFLFEYFSETQRNKGNFPGRFSGRQFSNSRSEMNVSTLELGDSALYLCASRKTGSRTGELFFGEGSRLTVL.

The table lists this clonotype with a count of one. Being one base from a much bigger clone, this may be a read error. The chain joins TRBV9 to TRBJ2-5; a weak D match, TRBD2 (7 bases). Germline assignment: CDR1 SGDLS and CDR2 YYNGEE. Trimming cost V 4 bases and J 8 bases, with 24 bases left between them. The CDR3 runs to 16 residues. The CDR3 DNA reads TGTGCCAGCAGCTCGAGCGGGACCTGGGAGGGGGACACCCAGTACTTC. It specifies CASSSSGTWEGDTQYF. Full variable domain (missing parts from reference TRBV9 and TRBJ2-5): DSGVTQTPKHLITATGQRVTLRCSPRSGDLSVYWYQQSLDQGLQFLIQYYNGEERAKGNILERFSAQQFPDLHSELNLSSLELGDSALYFCASSSSGTWEGDTQYFGPGTRLLVL.

J is TRBJ2-2 and V is TRBV11-2; D may be TRBD1 or TRBD2 (6 bases each). The germline V and J ends were trimmed by 5 bases and 13 bases, with 32 bases remaining between them. Germline CDR1 is SGHAT and CDR2 is FQNNGV. This CDR3 spans 18 amino acids. The CDR3 sequence is CASSPGTGGPPVQGGLFF. The CDR3 nucleotides are TGTGCCAGCAGCCCAGGGACTGGCGGACCCCCTGTACAGGGTGGGCTGTTTTTT.

This clonotype was counted between two and nine times. V gene TRBV19 combines with J gene TRBJ2-1, with 7 positions matching TRBD2. The germline CDR1 and CDR2 sequences are LNHDA and SQIVND (reference sequence). This CDR3 has 15 amino acids. After removal of 4 bases from V and 4 bases from J, the junction contained 7 bases not matched to a gene. The CDR3 spells CASSRLALNYNEQFF. The CDR3 nucleotides read TGTGCCAGTAGTAGACTAGCACTAAATTACAATGAGCAGTTCTTC.

This clonotype occurred many times. The chain recombines TRBV20-1 with TRBJ1-1; D perhaps matches TRBD1 (6 bases). The germline gives CDR1 DFQATT, CDR2 SNEGSKA (reference sequence). V was trimmed by 3 bases and J by 5 bases, leaving 19 bases between them. There are 15 residues in the CDR3. CDR3 in DNA: TGCAGTGCTAGGGACACAGGGACCTGGGGGACTGAAGCTTTCTTT. It encodes CSARDTGTWGTEAFF.

This clonotype was picked up a small number of times. In DNA form, the CDR3 reads TGCAGCGCTGGGACAGGGGGATCCGAGACCCAGTACTTC. The encoded protein is CSAGTGGSETQYF. V and J are TRBV29-1 and TRBJ2-5; 11 nucleotides agree with TRBD1. V trimming: 7 bases; J trimming: 5 bases; junction bases outside the gene matches: 6. The germline V gene has CDR1 SQVTM and CDR2 ANQGSEA. This CDR3 spans 13 amino acids.

This chain uses TRBV7-3 with TRBJ1-6; D call uncertain. Trimming shortened V by 5 bases and J by 7 bases, and 9 bases separated the two germline ends. CDR1 is SGHTA, CDR2 FQGTGA, per germline. The CDR3 has 13 amino acids. CDR3 sequence (DNA): TGTGCCAGCAGCCGGGATGAAAATTCACCCCTCCACTTT. Amino acid sequence: CASSRDENSPLHF.

This clonotype has more than one count but fewer than ten. The chain combines TRBV5-1 with TRBJ2-2; D may be TRBD2 (6 bases). CDR3 size: 19 residues. CDR1 and CDR2 (germline): SGHRS, YFSETQ. V dropped 4 bases and J dropped 6 bases, with 28 bases sitting between them. CDR3 residues: CASSEAPAGLGLAAGELFF. CDR3 in DNA: TGCGCCAGCAGCGAGGCTCCTGCGGGGCTCGGTTTGGCGGCCGGGGAGCTGTTTTTT.

This chain connects TRBV12-3 or TRBV12-4 to TRBJ1-5, with D possibly matching TRBD1 (6 bases). The V and J ends lost 3 bases and 6 bases respectively, with 18 bases between them. This CDR3 has 16 residues. The CDR3 protein is CASSFNAGRGPQPQHF. CDR3 bases: TGTGCCAGCAGTTTTAATGCCGGCAGGGGACCTCAGCCCCAGCATTTT.

In this sample, this clonotype turned up many times. The V and J genes are TRBV3-1 and TRBJ2-2; a possible D gene is TRBD2 (6 bases). V lost 4 bases to trimming and J lost 4 bases, with 19 bases between them. This CDR3 has 17 amino acids. CDR1 LGHDT and CDR2 YNNKEL come from the germline V gene (reference sequence). The CDR3 region has the DNA TGTGCCAGCAGCCCGGCTTTGGAGGGAATGACCACCGGGGAGCTGTTTTTT. Its protein product is CASSPALEGMTTGELFF. Filled out from reference TRBV3-1 and TRBJ2-2, the complete variable domain reads DTAVSQTPKYLVTQMGNDKSIKCEQNLGHDTMYWYKQDSKKFLKIMFSYNNKELIINETVPNRFSPKSPDKAHLNLHINSLELGDSAVYFCASSPALEGMTTGELFFGEGSRLTVL.

This clonotype was detected many times. This sequence joins TRBV12-3 or TRBV12-4 and TRBJ1-6; tentative D call: TRBD1 (5 bases). The CDR3 spans 13 residues. V lost 8 bases to trimming and J lost 8 bases, with 13 bases between them. CDR3 sequence reads: CASRGDYDSPLHF. The CDR3 DNA reads TGTGCCAGCCGGGGGGATTATGATTCACCCCTCCACTTT.

This chain joins TRBV7-9 and TRBJ2-3, with TRBD2 matching over 8 bases. The germline gives CDR1 SEHNR, CDR2 FQNEAQ (reference sequence). The CDR3 has 17 residues. Trimming at V came to 5 bases and at J to 0 bases, leaving 10 bases not matched to a gene. The CDR3 here is CASSGGLSSGSTDTQYF. The CDR3 DNA is TGTGCCAGCAGCGGCGGTTTATCTAGCGGGAGCACAGATACGCAGTATTTT.

This chain joins TRBV5-1 and TRBJ2-1, with TRBD1 matching 7 bases. Trimming at V came to 1 base and at J to 5 bases, leaving 9 bases not matched to a gene. Germline V gene lookup returns CDR1 SGHRS and CDR2 YFSETQ. The CDR3 is made up of 16 amino acids. CDR3 protein: CASSLSSRDRDNEQFF. The CDR3 region has the DNA TGCGCCAGCAGCTTGAGTTCCCGGGACAGAGACAATGAGCAGTTCTTC.

This clonotype was found many times. The chain is built from TRBV6-1 and TRBJ1-2; D is ambiguous. The germline V gene encodes CDR1 MNHNS and CDR2 SASEGT. The germline V and J ends were trimmed by 8 bases and 5 bases, with 18 bases remaining between them. CDR3 length equals 14 residues. CDR3 loop: CASWPSETRYGYTF. DNA of the CDR3: TGTGCCAGCTGGCCCTCGGAGACTAGATATGGCTACACCTTC.

This clonotype was seen a few times. The chain recombines TRBV5-1 with TRBJ2-2; the D gene is possibly TRBD2 (6 bases). V gave up 5 bases and J gave up 7 bases, with 15 bases separating them. The CDR3 extends over 14 amino acids. Germline-derived CDR1 and CDR2 are SGHRS and YFSETQ. The CDR3 loop is CASSSNAAGGELFF. The CDR3 DNA is TGCGCCAGCAGTTCGAATGCAGCGGGCGGGGAGCTGTTTTTT.

This chain links TRBV2 with TRBJ2-3; possibly TRBD1 for D (6 bases). From germline, CDR1 is SNHLY and CDR2 FYNNEI. The CDR3 sequence is 15 residues long. V was clipped by 8 bases and J by 1 base, with 16 bases between them. CDR3 nucleotides: TGTGCCAGCGGACCCCGGGACAAGGGCACAGATACGCAGTATTTT. As protein: CASGPRDKGTDTQYF. Full variable domain (remainder filled in from reference TRBV2 and TRBJ2-3): EPEVTQTPSHQVTQMGQEVILRCVPISNHLYFYWYRQILGQKVEFLVSFYNNEISEKSEIFDDQFSVERPDGSNFTLKIRSTKLEDSAMYFCASGPRDKGTDTQYFGPGTRLTVL.

This clonotype was observed many times. J is TRBJ2-3 and V is TRBV5-1; 7 bases are a match to TRBD2. V lost 3 bases and J lost 1; bases outside the gene matches: 5. Germline lookup yields CDR1 SGHRS and CDR2 YFSETQ. The CDR3 loop spans 15 amino acids. The CDR3 DNA reads as TGCGCCAGCAGCTCAAGCGGGGCACGCACAGATACGCAGTATTTT. Its translation: CASSSSGARTDTQYF.

This clonotype has a count of ten or more. V and J are TRBV20-1 and TRBJ1-1; D unclear. Trimming cost V 6 bases and J 1 base, with 15 bases left between them. The CDR3 runs 14 residues. Germline assignment: CDR1 DFQATT and CDR2 SNEGSKA (reference sequence). The CDR3 DNA follows: TGCAGTGCGGAAGGAGCTTACTCGAACACTGAAGCTTTCTTT. It yields the protein CSAEGAYSNTEAFF.

This clonotype showed up just a few times. The chain carries TRBV20-1 and TRBJ2-5; TRBD2 matches at 9 bases. V trimming: 0 bases; J trimming: 5 bases; junction bases outside the gene matches: 7. The CDR3 totals 15 residues. Germline V lookup: CDR1 DFQATT, CDR2 SNEGSKA (reference sequence). CDR3 in amino acids: CSARDSGGQGETQYF. The DNA for the CDR3 is TGCAGTGCTAGAGATAGCGGGGGCCAAGGGGAGACCCAGTACTTC.